The 15 T cell receptor beta chains in this list originate from one sample, sequenced in a study of T cell changes during pregnancy in multiple sclerosis (dated by TCRdb to between 2017 and 2020). The library was generated by the immunoSEQ multiplex PCR assay. TCRdb holds this immuneACCESS table with in-frame rearrangements only. Some clones are missing; in checked studies, unresolved V genes explain under half, and the rest has no known cause. The sample table lists around 130,000 clones, 90% to 96% of them with a count of one. The leading ten clones occupy less than 0.55% of the sample. Specimen: peripheral blood, collected after pregnancy. All receptors derive from a female donor with multiple sclerosis, enrolled in a pregnancy study.

A single count supports this clone. The gene calls are TRBV7-2 and TRBJ1-5; D not resolved. The CDR3 contains 14 residues. Germline CDR1 reads SGHTA; CDR2 reads FQGNSA. V lost 5 bases, J lost 3 bases, and 11 bases lay in between. CDR3 region: CASSATTHNQPQHF. The CDR3 bases are TGTGCCAGCAGCGCGACAACCCACAATCAGCCCCAGCATTTT.

A single count supports this clone. The chain links TRBV9 to TRBJ2-7, with a weak D call TRBD2 (6 bases). The CDR3 has 14 amino acids. Trimming removed 0 bases from V and 4 bases from J, with 11 bases in between. Per germline, CDR1 SGDLS and CDR2 YYNGEE. CDR3 coding DNA: TGTGCCAGCAGCGTAGGGGGGGACCTTTACGAGCAGTACTTC. Amino acid sequence: CASSVGGDLYEQYF. The variable domain in full, completed from reference TRBV9 and TRBJ2-7, reads DSGVTQTPKHLITATGQRVTLRCSPRSGDLSVYWYQQSLDQGLQFLIQYYNGEERAKGNILERFSAQQFPDLHSELNLSSLELGDSALYFCASSVGGDLYEQYFGPGTRLTVT.

The rearrangement uses TRBV29-1 and TRBJ2-5, with TRBD1 as a possible D gene (8 bases). Germline V gives CDR1 SQVTM, CDR2 ANQGSEA. Trimming took 8 bases from V and 4 from J, leaving 17 bases between them. This CDR3 has 13 amino acids. The CDR3 here is CSPWTGRGETQYF. The DNA for the CDR3 is TGCAGCCCTTGGACAGGGAGGGGAGAGACCCAGTACTTC. The complete variable domain, with remaining parts taken from reference TRBV29-1 and TRBJ2-5, reads SAVISQKPSRDICQRGTSLTIQCQVDSQVTMMFWYRQQPGQSLTLIATANQGSEATYESGFVIDKFPISRPNLTFSTLTVSNMSPEDSSIYLCSPWTGRGETQYFGPGTRLLVL.

The genes are TRBV4-3 and TRBJ2-5; D is undetermined. Germline V gene data show CDR1 as LGHNA and CDR2 as YSLEER. Trimming removed 1 base from V and 5 bases from J, with 14 bases in between. CDR3 length equals 15 residues. In DNA form, the CDR3 reads TGCGCCAGCAGCCAAGTACTGCGTCCCGGGGAGACCCAGTACTTC. It codes for CASSQVLRPGETQYF.

The chain recombines TRBV19 with TRBJ2-3; 8 positions match TRBD2. From germline, CDR1 is LNHDA and CDR2 SQIVND (reference sequence). V shed 7 bases and J 10 bases; nucleotides not matched to a gene: 13. CDR3 length: 14 residues. DNA of the CDR3: TGTGCCAGTACCTCGCGGACTAGCTGGTCGTCGCAGTATTTT. Translated: CASTSRTSWSSQYF.

This clone appeared once. The gene calls are TRBV5-6 and TRBJ2-5; 9 bases map to TRBD1. The CDR3 covers 16 residues. The V and J ends lost 5 bases and 5 bases, in that order; junction bases with no gene match: 13. Germline V CDR1 and CDR2: SGHDT, YYEEEE. The CDR3, as DNA: TGTGCCAGCAGGGGGTACGGGACAGGGTCGTGGGAGACCCAGTACTTC. Protein: CASRGYGTGSWETQYF.

This clone was found a few times. The V gene is TRBV30, the J gene TRBJ1-1, with a tentative D call TRBD1 (6 bases). The CDR3 sequence is 12 residues long. Germline V gives CDR1 GTSNPN, CDR2 SVGIG (reference sequence). Trimming shortened V by 3 bases and J by 3 bases, and 8 bases separated the two germline ends. The CDR3 spells CAWRAGDTEAFF. CDR3 nucleotides: TGTGCCTGGAGGGCAGGGGACACTGAAGCTTTCTTT.

The genes are TRBV6-5 and TRBJ1-2; 12 bases align to TRBD1. J gave up 6 bases and V 7 bases, and 3 bases lay outside the gene matches. Germline loops: CDR1 MNHEY, CDR2 SVGAGI. There are 13 residues in the CDR3. CDR3 region: CASKGQGADGYTF. Here the CDR3 DNA reads TGTGCCAGCAAGGGACAGGGGGCAGATGGCTACACCTTC.

The rearrangement links TRBV6-6 to TRBJ2-1; 9 positions agree with TRBD2. CDR3 length: 15 amino acids. Germline CDR1 MNHNY, CDR2 SVGAGI (reference sequence). V lost 0 bases, J lost 6 bases, and 3 bases stayed unmatched. The CDR3 protein is CASSYSASGTNEQFF. The CDR3 DNA is TGTGCCAGCAGTTACTCGGCTAGCGGGACCAATGAGCAGTTCTTC.

The V call is TRBV7-3, the J call TRBJ2-5; 7 nucleotides line up with TRBD2. V lost 2 bases to trimming and J lost 5 bases; unmatched junction nucleotides: 5. Germline CDR1 and CDR2: SGHTA and FQGTGA. The CDR3 is 14 amino acids. For the CDR3, the DNA is TGTGCCAGCAGCTTACTTGCGGGAGCGGAGACCCAGTACTTC. It yields the protein CASSLLAGAETQYF.

J is TRBJ2-2 and V is TRBV7-3; TRBD1 matches 10 bases. The CDR3 runs to 15 residues. J was trimmed by 7 bases and V by 1 base; bases with no gene match: 3. CDR1 is SGHTA, CDR2 FQGTGA, per germline. The CDR3 DNA sequence: TGTGCCAGCAGCTTAAAGACAGGGGGCGTCGGGGAGCTGTTTTTT. Amino acids: CASSLKTGGVGELFF.

This sequence joins TRBV5-1 and TRBJ2-3, with a possible D match to TRBD1 (5 bases). The V and J ends lost 2 bases and 2 bases respectively, with 15 bases between them. CDR3 size: 16 residues. From germline, CDR1 is SGHRS and CDR2 YFSETQ. In DNA form, the CDR3 reads TGCGCCAGCAGCTTTCGGAAGAAGGGGCCCACAGATACGCAGTATTTT. Protein sequence: CASSFRKKGPTDTQYF.

This CDR3 reads CASSTGQGWDAYEQYF. Here the CDR3 DNA reads TGTGCCAGCAGTACAGGACAGGGTTGGGATGCCTACGAGCAGTACTTC. This rearrangement joins TRBV28 to TRBJ2-7, with 8 positions matching TRBD1. V was pared by 5 bases and J by 2 bases, with 11 bases of the junction left unmatched. From germline, CDR1 is MDHEN and CDR2 SYDVKM. This CDR3 comprises 16 residues. Filled out from reference TRBV28 and TRBJ2-7, the complete variable domain reads DVKVTQSSRYLVKRTGEKVFLECVQDMDHENMFWYRQDPGLGLRLIYFSYDVKMKEKGDIPEGYSVSREKKERFSLILESASTNQTSMYLCASSTGQGWDAYEQYFGPGTRLTVT.

CDR3 amino acids: CASSVGGDSGRVITYEQYF. The CDR3 DNA reads TGTGCCAGCAGCGTAGGAGGAGATAGCGGGAGGGTTATCACCTACGAGCAGTACTTC. V gene TRBV9 combines with J gene TRBJ2-7; the match to TRBD2 covers 11 bases. V lost 0 bases, J lost 2 bases, and 13 bases stayed unmatched. The CDR3 is 19 amino acids. Germline V gene data show CDR1 as SGDLS and CDR2 as YYNGEE.

J is TRBJ2-3 and V is TRBV4-2, with a possible D match to TRBD1 (5 bases). Per the germline V gene, CDR1 is LGHNA and CDR2 is YNFKEQ. The CDR3 loop spans 16 amino acids. V was shortened by 0 bases and J by 3 bases, with 13 bases between the two germline ends. CDR3: CASSQESGQPTDTQYF. The CDR3 DNA reads as TGTGCCAGCAGCCAAGAGTCCGGACAACCAACAGATACGCAGTATTTT.